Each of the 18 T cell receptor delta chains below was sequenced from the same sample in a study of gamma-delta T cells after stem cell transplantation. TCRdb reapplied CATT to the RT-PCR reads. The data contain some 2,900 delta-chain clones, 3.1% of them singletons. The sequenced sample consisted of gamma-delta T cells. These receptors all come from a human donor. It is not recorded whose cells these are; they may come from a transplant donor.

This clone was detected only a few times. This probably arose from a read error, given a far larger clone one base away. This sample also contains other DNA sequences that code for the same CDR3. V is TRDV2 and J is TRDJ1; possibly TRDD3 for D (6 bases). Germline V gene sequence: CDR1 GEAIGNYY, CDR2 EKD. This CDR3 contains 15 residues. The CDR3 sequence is CACDTVGGGTDKLIF. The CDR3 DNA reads TGTGCCTGCGACACGGTGGGGGGGGGCACCGATAAACTCATCTTT.

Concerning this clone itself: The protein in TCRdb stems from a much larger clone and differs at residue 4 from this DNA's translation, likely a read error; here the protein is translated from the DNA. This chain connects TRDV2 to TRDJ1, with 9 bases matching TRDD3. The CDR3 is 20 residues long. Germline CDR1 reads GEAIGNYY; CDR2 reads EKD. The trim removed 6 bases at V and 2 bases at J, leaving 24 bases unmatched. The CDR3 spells CACNPTSPVLGDGWTDKLIF. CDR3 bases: TGTGCCTGTAACCCCACTTCCCCTGTACTGGGGGACGGTTGGACCGATAAACTCATCTTT.

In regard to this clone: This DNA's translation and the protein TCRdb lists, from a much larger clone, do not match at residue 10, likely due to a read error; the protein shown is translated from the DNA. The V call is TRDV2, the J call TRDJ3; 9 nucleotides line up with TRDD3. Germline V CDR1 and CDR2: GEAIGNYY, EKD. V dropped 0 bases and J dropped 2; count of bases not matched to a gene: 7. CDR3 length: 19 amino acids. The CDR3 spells CACDTAAGGCAWDTRQMFF. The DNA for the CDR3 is TGTGCCTGTGACACCGCCGCTGGGGGATGCGCCTGGGACACCCGACAGATGTTTTTC.

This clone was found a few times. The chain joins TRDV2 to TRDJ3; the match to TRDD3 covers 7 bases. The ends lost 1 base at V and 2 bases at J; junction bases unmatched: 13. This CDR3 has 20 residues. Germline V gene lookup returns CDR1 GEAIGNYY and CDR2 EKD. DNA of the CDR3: TGTGCCTGTGACACGATGGGAGCTGGGGGCTACGCCTGGGACACCCGACAGATGTTTTTC. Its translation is CACDTMGAGGYAWDTRQMFF.

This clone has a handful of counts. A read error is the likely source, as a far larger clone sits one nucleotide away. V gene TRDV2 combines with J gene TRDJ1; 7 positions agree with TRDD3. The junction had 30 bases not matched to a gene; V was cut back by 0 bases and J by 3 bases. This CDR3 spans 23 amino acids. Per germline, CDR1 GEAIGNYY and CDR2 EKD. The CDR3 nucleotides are TGTGCCTGTGACACCCTCCGGTCGTCTATCCCCGGTACTGGGGATTCAGGTCCCGATAAACTCATCTTT. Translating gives CACDTLRSSIPGTGDSGPDKLIF.

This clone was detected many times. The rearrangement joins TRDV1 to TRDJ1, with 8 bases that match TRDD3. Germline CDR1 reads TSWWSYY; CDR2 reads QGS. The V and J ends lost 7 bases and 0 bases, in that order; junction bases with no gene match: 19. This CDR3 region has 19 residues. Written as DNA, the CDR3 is TGTGCTCTTGTGGGGCATTCCAACTGGGGGTTGATATACACCGATAAACTCATCTTT. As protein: CALVGHSNWGLIYTDKLIF.

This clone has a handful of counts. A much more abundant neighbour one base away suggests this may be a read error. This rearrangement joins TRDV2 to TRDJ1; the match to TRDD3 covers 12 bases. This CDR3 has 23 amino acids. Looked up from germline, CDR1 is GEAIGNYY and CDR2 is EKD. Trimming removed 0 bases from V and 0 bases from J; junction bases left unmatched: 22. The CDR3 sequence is CACDTLFPNLGDTVPSYTDKLIF. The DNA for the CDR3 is TGTGCCTGTGACACCCTATTTCCTAATCTGGGGGATACGGTCCCCTCGTACACCGATAAACTCATCTTT.

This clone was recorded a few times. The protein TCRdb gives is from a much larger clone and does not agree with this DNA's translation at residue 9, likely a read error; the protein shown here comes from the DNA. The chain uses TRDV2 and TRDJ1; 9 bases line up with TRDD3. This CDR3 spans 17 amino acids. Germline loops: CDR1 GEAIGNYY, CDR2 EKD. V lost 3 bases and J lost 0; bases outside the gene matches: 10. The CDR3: CACDGLGERSYTDKLIF. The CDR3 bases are TGTGCCTGTGACGGACTGGGGGAGAGAAGCTACACCGATAAACTCATCTTT.

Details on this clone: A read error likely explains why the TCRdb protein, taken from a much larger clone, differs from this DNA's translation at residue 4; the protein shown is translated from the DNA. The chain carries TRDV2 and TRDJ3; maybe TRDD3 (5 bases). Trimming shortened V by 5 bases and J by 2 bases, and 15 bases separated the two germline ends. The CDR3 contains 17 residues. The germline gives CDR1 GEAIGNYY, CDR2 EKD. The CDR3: CACGTLLGPWDTRQMFF. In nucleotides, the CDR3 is TGTGCCTGTGGCACGTTGCTGGGACCCTGGGACACCCGACAGATGTTTTTC.

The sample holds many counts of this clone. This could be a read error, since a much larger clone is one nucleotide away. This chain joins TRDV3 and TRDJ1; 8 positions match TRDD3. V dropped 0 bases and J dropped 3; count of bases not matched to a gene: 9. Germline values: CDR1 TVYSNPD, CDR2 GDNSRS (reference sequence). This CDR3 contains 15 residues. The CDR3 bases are TGTGCCTTTAGTACACCTGGGGGACCTTCCGATAAACTCATCTTT. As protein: CAFSTPGGPSDKLIF.

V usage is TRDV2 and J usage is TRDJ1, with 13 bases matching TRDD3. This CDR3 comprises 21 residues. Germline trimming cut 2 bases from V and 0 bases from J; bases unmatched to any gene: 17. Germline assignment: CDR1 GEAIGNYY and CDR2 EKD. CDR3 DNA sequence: TGTGCCTGTGACATTCTCACTGGGGGATACGCGAAGGGGTCGTACACCGATAAACTCATCTTT. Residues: CACDILTGGYAKGSYTDKLIF.

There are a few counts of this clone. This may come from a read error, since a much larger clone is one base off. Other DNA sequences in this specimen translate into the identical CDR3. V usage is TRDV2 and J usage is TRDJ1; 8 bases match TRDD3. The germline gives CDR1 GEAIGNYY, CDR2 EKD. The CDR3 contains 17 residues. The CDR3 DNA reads TGCGCCTGTGACACCCTGGGGGACCCTCGGTACACCGATAAACTCATCTTT. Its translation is CACDTLGDPRYTDKLIF.

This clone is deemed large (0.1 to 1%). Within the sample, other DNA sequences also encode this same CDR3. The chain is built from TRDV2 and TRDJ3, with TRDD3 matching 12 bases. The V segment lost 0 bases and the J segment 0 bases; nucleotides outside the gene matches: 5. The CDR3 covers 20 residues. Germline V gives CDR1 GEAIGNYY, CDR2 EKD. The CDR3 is CACDTVLGDTHSWDTRQMFF. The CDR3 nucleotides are TGTGCCTGTGACACCGTACTGGGGGATACTCACTCCTGGGACACCCGACAGATGTTTTTC.

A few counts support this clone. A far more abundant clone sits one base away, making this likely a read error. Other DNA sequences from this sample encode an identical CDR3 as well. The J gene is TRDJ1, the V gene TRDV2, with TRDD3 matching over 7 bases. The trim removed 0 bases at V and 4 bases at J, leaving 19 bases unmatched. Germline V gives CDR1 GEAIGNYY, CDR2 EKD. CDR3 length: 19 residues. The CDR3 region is CACDTVNRGILVKGDKLIF. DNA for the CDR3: TGTGCCTGTGACACCGTGAATCGGGGGATCCTCGTTAAGGGCGATAAACTCATCTTT.

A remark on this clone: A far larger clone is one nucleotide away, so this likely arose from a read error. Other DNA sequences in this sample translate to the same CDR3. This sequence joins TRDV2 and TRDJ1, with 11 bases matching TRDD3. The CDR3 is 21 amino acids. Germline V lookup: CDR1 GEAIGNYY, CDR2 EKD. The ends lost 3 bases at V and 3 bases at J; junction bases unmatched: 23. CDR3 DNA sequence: TGTGCCTGTGACCCGGTTCGTGTTGGCAGTACTGGGGGATATGCGGCCGATAAACTCATCTTT. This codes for CACDPVRVGSTGGYAADKLIF.

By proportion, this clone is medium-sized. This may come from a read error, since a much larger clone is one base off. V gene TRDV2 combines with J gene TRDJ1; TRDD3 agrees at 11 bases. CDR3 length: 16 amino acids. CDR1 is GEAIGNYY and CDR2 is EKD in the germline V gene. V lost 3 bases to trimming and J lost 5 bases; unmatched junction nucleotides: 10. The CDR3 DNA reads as TGTGCCTGTGACGGTTTACTGGGGGATAGTCGTGATAAACTCATCTTT. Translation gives CACDGLLGDSRDKLIF.

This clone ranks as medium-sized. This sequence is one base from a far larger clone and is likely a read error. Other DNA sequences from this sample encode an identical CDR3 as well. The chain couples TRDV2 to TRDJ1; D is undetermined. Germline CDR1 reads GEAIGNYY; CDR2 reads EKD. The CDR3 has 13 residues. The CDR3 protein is CACDTELTDKLIF. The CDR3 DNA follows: TGCGCCTGTGACACCGAGCTCACCGATAAACTCATCTTT.

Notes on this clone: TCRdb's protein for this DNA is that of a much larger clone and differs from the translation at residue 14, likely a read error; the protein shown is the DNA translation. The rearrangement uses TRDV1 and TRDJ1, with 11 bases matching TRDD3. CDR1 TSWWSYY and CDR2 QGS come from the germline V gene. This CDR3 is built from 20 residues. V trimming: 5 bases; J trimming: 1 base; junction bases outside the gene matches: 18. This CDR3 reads CALGPVVPGLGDKPTDKLIF. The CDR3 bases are TGTGCTCTTGGGCCCGTGGTGCCAGGACTGGGGGATAAACCCACCGATAAACTCATCTTT.